This TCR beta chain was sequenced in a study of identical twins (TCRdb year 2016). Concerning the study at large: To test whether fetal clonotypes persist, this study deep-sequenced TCR alpha and beta repertoires from monozygotic twins, from unrelated adults of various ages, and from cord blood. To rule out contamination, replicate twin experiments were performed at different times with different library preparation protocols. Overall results and qualifications from the work: A weaker excess of twin sharing was found in beta out-of-frame sequences because the signal-to-noise ratio was lowered by fewer shared sequences. Because the same donors could not be followed over many years, conclusions were based on cross-sectional statistical analysis. Compared with coincidental sharing between unrelated individuals, an excess of low generation-probability sequences was observed among out-of-frame TCR alpha sequences shared between twins. Abundant cord blood beta clonotypes carried fewer insertions; young adult naive repertoires showed a weaker similar trend, while memory repertoires showed none. In monozygotic twins, out-of-frame TCR alpha sharing was systematically underestimated by recombination models, although the models agreed with sharing between unrelated individuals. Zero-insertion analyses could be partly confounded by invariant T cells such as MAIT and iNKT, although diverse VJ usage argued against such confounding for most clonotypes.

The library was built by means of 5' RACE. Sequenced on an Illumina HiSeq 2000. A universal primer binding site was added through template switching, and the final cDNA carried a unique molecular identifier so that TCR cDNA molecules could be counted accurately. Specific primers in the conserved constant-segment region were used to synthesize first-strand cDNA for the TCR alpha and beta chains. To control for contamination, every cDNA library carried two barcodes: a SMART-Mk sample barcode plus Illumina barcodes. TruSeq adapter sequences and Illumina sample barcodes were added in two successive PCR steps. TCR alpha and beta cDNA libraries were sequenced on the Illumina HiSeq platform with custom primers. On the authors' methods: MiGEC processed the raw reads to extract unique molecular identifiers, while MiXCR was used to determine the CDR3 positions. For each individual, recombination models were inferred using an EM algorithm with the repgenHMM and IGoR tools. Shared clonotype analysis was performed with the tcR package in R, normalizing sharing by the product of cloneset sizes. To study raw recombination free of thymic and clonal selection effects, out-of-frame nonproductive sequences were analyzed. TCRdb itself trimmed the public reads at Q25 with fastp, ran MiXCR and retained productive beta chains. Each entry is one CDR3 protein sequence, shown with its most common DNA and genes. These V and J calls originate from TCRdb's pipeline instead of the authors' own analysis. The sample data list a few hundred thousand distinct CDR3 sequences, and less than 9% of these were observed just once. The ten most abundant clones make up approximately 2.1% of the sample.

Every donor in the study was a healthy Caucasian. Three pairs of female monozygotic twins, all aged roughly 18 to 29 years, made up the twin cohort. Miltenyi CD45RO+ enrichment and human naive T-cell isolation kits were used to isolate memory (CD45RO+) and naive T cells from PBMC. As for this clonotype: What antigen it recognizes has not been identified. Qualities for individual bases were not recorded, and no much larger clone is one base off.

V and J are truncated by 1 base and 12 bases respectively, leaving an intervening sequence of 22 bases. The CDR3 starts with the cysteine, ends with the phenylalanine, and has 15 residues. The read is trimmed to its CDR3 DNA, 45 bases read in frame from base 1. CDR1 and CDR2, looked up from the germline V gene, are SNHLY and FYNNEI. These same records also appear under a second study, on yellow fever vaccine responses in identical twins. As the second study states: The T cell response to vaccination in identical twins was reported by the authors to appear partly convergent and partly personalized. In identical twins, the study followed T cell clones that responded to the vaccine with precision.

The chain employs TRBV2 and TRBJ2-7, with no confident D gene call. Sequenced: memory (CD45RO+) T cells sorted from blood. The cell subset or site label on this specimen signifies: CD45RO+ enriched T cells. This clonotype was obtained from a woman aged 18-29 years in good health. The DNA sequence is TGTGCCAGCAGTGAAGGAGTTGCGTACCTTTACGTCGGGTACTTC. This is translated as CASSEGVAYLYVGYF.